Below are 9 T cell receptor beta chains sequenced from a single sample in a study of T cells in Graves' hyperthyroidism and ophthalmopathy. Researchers amplified the TCR beta CDR3 regions from RNA transcripts. Initially, a first-round RT-PCR of the TCR CDR3 employed the HTBI primer set. TCRdb redid the calling of the multiplex PCR reads with MiXCR, one entry per CDR3 protein. Seen here are roughly 380,000 distinct CDR3 sequences, roughly 13% observed once, and the top ten hold around 5.3%. Sequencing was carried out using blood. These receptors were obtained from a woman between 18 and 29 years old with Graves' hyperthyroidism.

This clonotype showed up many times. The rearrangement uses TRBV5-1 and TRBJ2-7; 10 positions match TRBD2. The V gene's germline CDR1 is SGHRS and CDR2 YFSETQ. The CDR3 has 17 residues. Trimming removed 0 bases from V and 1 base from J; junction bases left unmatched: 7. For the CDR3, the DNA is TGCGCCAGCAGCTTGGGCTTGGGGACTAGCGCTTCCTACGAGCAGTACTTC. The encoded protein is CASSLGLGTSASYEQYF.

The rearrangement uses TRBV20-1 and TRBJ2-1, with 7 bases matching TRBD1. J gave up 7 bases and V 4 bases, and 4 bases lay outside the gene matches. Germline-derived CDR1 and CDR2 are DFQATT and SNEGSKA (reference sequence). This CDR3 is built from 12 residues. In DNA form, the CDR3 reads TGCAGTGCTAACGAGGGGGCGAATGAGCAGTTCTTC. Amino acid sequence: CSANEGANEQFF.

This clonotype was detected many times. This chain uses TRBV29-1 with TRBJ2-7; D gene ambiguous. Trimming took 4 bases from V and 5 from J, leaving 15 bases between them. Germline V gives CDR1 SQVTM, CDR2 ANQGSEA. The CDR3 consists of 13 residues. In DNA, the CDR3 is TGCAGCGTTGGGGCAGGTTTTGCCAACGAGCAGTACTTC. Its protein is CSVGAGFANEQYF.

This clonotype was recorded at least ten times. The chain couples TRBV18 to TRBJ2-1; 8 bases align to TRBD1. The CDR3 length is 15 residues. Germline CDR1 and CDR2: KGHSH and LQKENI. V gave up 3 bases and J gave up 3 bases; unmatched junction bases: 4. For the CDR3, the DNA is TGTGCCAGCTCACCGGACAGGGTCGGCTACAATGAGCAGTTCTTC. This encodes CASSPDRVGYNEQFF.

In its sample, this clonotype was seen many times. V usage is TRBV28 and J usage is TRBJ1-2; 7 nucleotides match TRBD1. The length of the CDR3 is 15 residues. The germline gives CDR1 MDHEN, CDR2 SYDVKM. J was trimmed by 3 bases and V by 5 bases; bases with no gene match: 9. CDR3 sequence: CASSRQGGWDYGYTF. The CDR3 DNA is TGTGCCAGCAGTCGACAGGGAGGATGGGACTATGGCTACACCTTC.

This clonotype was counted many times. The CDR3 spells CASSVRPGTDYEQYF. CDR3 bases: TGTGCCAGCAGTGTTCGACCCGGGACAGATTACGAGCAGTACTTC. J is TRBJ2-7 and V is TRBV6-1, with 7 bases fitting TRBD1. The CDR3 has 15 amino acids. From germline, CDR1 is MNHNS and CDR2 SASEGT. V gave up 4 bases and J gave up 4 bases; unmatched junction bases: 10.

The V and J genes are TRBV24-1 and TRBJ2-3; D is unclear. This CDR3 comprises 13 residues. V was clipped by 0 bases and J by 7 bases, with 7 bases between them. Germline V gene lookup returns CDR1 KGHDR and CDR2 SFDVKD. Written as DNA, the CDR3 is TGTGCCACCAGTGATTTGTCCGCCCATACGCAGTATTTT. Translating it yields CATSDLSAHTQYF.

This clonotype was counted at least ten times. The CDR3 DNA sequence: TGTGCCAGCTCACCACCAGTCGGGGGGAACACTGAAGCTTTCTTT. It yields the protein CASSPPVGGNTEAFF. The chain links TRBV18 to TRBJ1-1, with D possibly TRBD1 on 5 matching bases. Germline CDR1 is KGHSH and CDR2 is LQKENI. This CDR3 is 15 amino acids long. Trimming pared 0 bases from V and 1 base from J, leaving 9 bases between.

The rearrangement links TRBV19 to TRBJ1-2; 8 bases match TRBD1. Germline V gene lookup returns CDR1 LNHDA and CDR2 SQIVND (reference sequence). After removal of 5 bases from V and 3 bases from J, the junction contained 11 bases not matched to a gene. This CDR3 has 16 amino acids. CDR3 in amino acids: CASSSGGAPFYYGYTF. Here the CDR3 DNA reads TGTGCCAGTAGTTCAGGGGGCGCCCCGTTTTACTATGGCTACACCTTC.